This T cell receptor (beta chain) was profiled in a study of cytomegalovirus exposure and HLA in healthy donors (dated by TCRdb to 2016 to 2017). Regarding the study in general: An earlier analysis of several hundred of the donors reported approximately 280 Gb of sequence data and around 120 million unique TCR beta sequences obtained from 150 million to 200 million T cells. Of the roughly 410 genotyped donors, over 80% were placed in the genetic ancestry cluster associated with self-reported Caucasian donors. Donor age, sex, ethnicity and CMV serostatus were collected together with the repertoire data. The number of typed donors differed by locus: roughly 629-640 for A, B, C, DRB1 and DQB1; approximately 540 for DQA1; approximately 600 for DPA1; and around 490 for DPB1. Class I and class II HLA loci were covered by the typing at four-digit resolution. An earlier analysis of 587 of the donors applied high-throughput TCR beta sequencing to assess whether each TCR beta V gene segment acted as functional or pseudogenic. Roughly 5 DR-DQ haplotypes were handled as single units for association and clustering because linkage in the cohort was strong. Among 398 genotyped donors of the cohort, an average of around 240,000 unique TCR beta nucleotide sequences were sequenced per donor, roughly 20% of them non-productive. Besides the first cohort of 666 subjects, a separate validation cohort made up of 120 different subjects was used. Approximately 300 gigabases of sequencing data and approximately 92 million unique TCR sequences made up an early release that covered under 750 HLA-typed donors. In a later genetic analysis, genome-wide SNP genotypes for 398 of the 666 donors were used, and that subset was treated as a discovery cohort. The study used immunosequencing to profile the T cell repertoires of several hundred subjects and linked those repertoires to cytomegalovirus serostatus. A later analysis re-analyzed previously published TCR beta repertoires from 666 donors and added high-resolution HLA genotyping to study TCR occurrence patterns. To predict cytomegalovirus infection status, the study brought together high-throughput TCR immunosequencing, statistical association of individual TCRs with disease status, and machine learning. The aim of the study was to test whether cataloging public T cell receptors could identify signatures of past pathogen exposure. Rather than using new phenotypic data, the later analysis identified candidate immune exposures from TCR beta sequences and from how often those sequences occurred across donors. All discovery cohort repertoires had been generated using a single sequencing platform.

Receptor amplification or capture employed the immunoSEQ multiplex PCR assay. For the multiplex PCR, a mixture combining 60 forward primers for TCR Vbeta segments and 13 reverse primers for TCR Jbeta segments was used. The CDR3 region of rearranged TCR beta genes was amplified from genomic DNA by a multiplex PCR assay. Amplified TCR beta libraries were sequenced as 87-base-pair reads on the Illumina HiSeq System. As for how the authors treated the data: A later analysis counted tens of millions of unique TCR beta chains across the roughly 700 repertoires, and about 10 million of these chains were shared by at least two donors. To remove PCR and sequencing errors, raw reads were error-corrected and collapsed into unique sequences using a nearest-neighbor algorithm that merged closely related sequences. To assign V, D and J gene segments, CDR3 sequences were aligned to IMGT reference sequences. Each retained sequence needed at least a six-nucleotide match to both a V gene segment and a J gene segment. Rearrangements were called productive when the CDR3 lacked stop codons and stayed in frame with V and J; all others were non-productive. Following IMGT convention, CDR3 was defined as the stretch from the second conserved V-encoded cysteine up to the conserved J-encoded phenylalanine. Sequences without an unambiguous match to a single V gene segment were excluded from the earlier analysis of 450 to 650 of the donors. In an earlier analysis of approximately 610 of the donors, V segments were called functional above 56.7% productive rearrangements and were called segregating when the between-donor standard deviation exceeded 5%. To diagnose cytomegalovirus status from the catalog of TCR beta chain sequences, a statistical classification framework was built. A later analysis assigned V and J genes by comparing TCR nucleotide sequences with IMGT/GENE-DB human TR gene sequences. The TCRdist pipeline was used in a later analysis to assign CDR3 sequences and most-parsimonious VDJ recombination scenarios. In a later analysis, every TCR beta chain was defined by the combination of its CDR3 amino acid sequence and its V-gene family, and reads without a unique V-gene family were dropped. In a later analysis, 500 to 650 highly shared, low-generation-probability nucleotide sequences were removed to address suspected cross-contamination and a sequencing artifact. In a later analysis, a clonal expansion index was calculated for each public chain from normalized within-repertoire ranks of inferred template counts. Generation probabilities in a later analysis came from a VDJ recombination model fitted to out-of-frame rearrangements, and those results were checked against IGoR. In a later analysis, hypergeometric tests were used to score TCR-TCR, TCR-HLA and TCR-CMV co-occurrence, with a repertoire-size bias correction applied to TCR pairs. To estimate false discovery rates, a later analysis permuted the HLA or CMV assignments 20 times. In a later analysis, co-occurring TCRs were grouped using DBSCAN, with TCRdist sequence similarity added in when clustering inside HLA-allele-positive subsets. Repertoires with fewer than 30,000 or more than 120,000 public chains, plus five repertoires with anomalous nucleotide sharing, were excluded from co-occurrence clustering. TCRdb mirrors the immuneACCESS table, restricted to in-frame sequences. Some clones are absent from its copies; in checked studies, under half trace to an unresolved V gene, and the reason for the others is unknown. That table supplies the V and J calls and clone size; D and trimming were determined from the DNA. The data table for this sample lists approximately 200,000 clones. The top ten hold less than 0.9% of the sample.

Beyond this particular receptor, the publication reports: Presence/absence analyses assumed roughly uniform sequencing depth across donors, an assumption that may not hold. A further reported finding was that TCR beta sequences accurately predicted the HLA-A and HLA-B alleles for most subjects in the first cohort. The 87-base-pair reads could not distinguish some IMGT-functional V segments, including TRBV6-2 and TRBV6-3, so those segments were excluded. A group of highly shared sequence variants was considered likely to be a technical artifact of the sequencing pipeline. A later analysis found that most CMV-associated TCR beta chains appeared HLA-restricted, with HLA associations seemingly driven largely by CMV exposure. In the study, about 150 TCR beta chains were listed as associated with cytomegalovirus. About 15 rarely observed V segments, including chromosome 9 orphons, were excluded from the earlier analysis of approximately 500 of the donors because counts were too low. Because some donors lacked HLA typing at each locus, the association tests relied only on the typed subset. In a later analysis, some 17,000 TCR beta sequences were associated with specific HLA alleles at a false discovery rate of 0.05. Several of the top co-occurrence clusters appeared to be linked to parvovirus B19, influenza, CMV and Epstein-Barr virus, according to a later analysis. In an earlier analysis of 587 of the donors, most TCR beta V segments appeared in productive rearrangements about 87% or about 30% of the time, broadly matching IMGT annotations. A later genetic analysis associated a missense DCLRE1C variant with V-gene and J-gene trimming of TCR beta chains, and an independent cohort replicated the association. According to the authors, the approach could potentially be generalized to other disease states and immunological phenotypes. While some public TCRs were present in many individuals, most TCR sequences turned up only very rarely across donors. Compared with the roughly 720-donor mean, donors in an Asian-associated ancestry cluster had fewer N-insertions in productive TCRs, according to a later genetic analysis. In vitro tests confirmed that three of the cytomegalovirus-associated TCR beta chains recognize cytomegalovirus antigens. Correlated functional status among segregating V segments might be attributable to linkage disequilibrium, but an unknown experimental factor could not be ruled out. This cohort had only TCR beta chains sequenced, and the lack of alpha or paired-chain data limited which features could be detected. A later analysis found that HLA-associated TCR beta chains were more clonally expanded and had lower generation probabilities than equally common non-associated chains. Strong co-occurrence of HLA alleles, especially DR and DQ, made assigning TCR associations to individual alleles difficult. In both the original and validation cohorts, the classifier was reported to diagnose cytomegalovirus status with high specificity and sensitivity. For the cohort, immune exposure information was limited to CMV serostatus. In a later analysis, TCR association rates were found to vary across HLA loci, with the most associated TCRs seen for DRB1 alleles and the fewest for HLA-C alleles.

In total, just over 650 healthy bone marrow donors made up the cohort. At the time of sampling, all cohort members were nominally healthy, though unrecorded immune exposures were likely present. The donor tested CMV seronegative, placing the donor among the 352 seronegative members of the cohort. Each donor provided a peripheral blood sample, and peripheral blood mononuclear cells were used for TCR beta sequencing. Genomic DNA extraction from the blood cell samples was performed with the Qiagen DNeasy Blood Extraction Kit. In the case of this clone: No antigen is known for it.

The CDR3 sequence holds 14 residues, the cysteine and phenylalanine included. Only CDR3 DNA remains: 42 bases, in frame from the first base. V is pruned by 4 bases and J by 4 bases, leaving 5 bases of the junction without a gene match. CDR1 and CDR2 are drawn from the germline V gene: SGHTA, FQGTGA. The chain is encoded by TRBV7-3 joined to TRBJ1-1, and TRBD1 matches 8 of the central bases. The receptor's source is a boy aged 10-17 years in good health and CMV-seronegative. Input material: PBMCs. The sequence in DNA is TGTGCCAGCAGCTCCACAGGGGGAATCACTGAAGCTTTCTTT. It translates as CASSSTGGITEAFF.